A single sample gave rise to the 21 T cell receptor beta chains below, sequenced in a study of glioma-infiltrating T cells after dendritic cell vaccination. Method: immunoSEQ multiplex PCR; TCRdb's copy keeps in-frame clones and lacks some. The top ten clones hold 2.5% to 3% of a sample with tens of thousands of clones, more than 70% of them seen once. The sequencing used blood, collected before dendritic cell vaccination. These TCRs come from a human donor with glioblastoma.

The V and J genes are TRBV29-1 and TRBJ1-1; D not certain. Trimming pared 4 bases from V and 0 bases from J, leaving 21 bases between. Germline CDR1 and CDR2: SQVTM and ANQGSEA. The CDR3 spans 17 residues. CDR3: CSVGGSGGRWVNTEAFF. CDR3 coding DNA: TGCAGCGTTGGAGGGTCGGGCGGACGTTGGGTGAACACTGAAGCTTTCTTT.

V usage is TRBV5-1 and J usage is TRBJ1-2; no definite D call. V was trimmed by 2 bases and J by 6 bases, leaving 8 bases between them. Germline V CDR1 and CDR2: SGHRS, YFSETQ. The CDR3 consists of 12 residues. CDR3 nucleotide sequence: TGCGCCAGCAGCTTCTCCCAGGATGGCTACACCTTC. Encoded protein: CASSFSQDGYTF.

This sequence joins TRBV11-2 and TRBJ1-6; D gene uncertain. Trimming pared 5 bases from V and 10 bases from J, leaving 18 bases between. In germline, CDR1 is SGHAT, CDR2 FQNNGV. This CDR3 region has 15 residues. CDR3 sequence reads: CASSPAGVAKSPLHF. In DNA form, the CDR3 reads TGTGCCAGCAGCCCCGCCGGGGTCGCGAAATCACCCCTCCACTTT.

V usage is TRBV6-5 and J usage is TRBJ2-3; a possible D gene is TRBD2 (5 bases). The CDR3 sequence is 16 residues long. V lost 2 bases and J lost 0, with 12 bases in between. Germline CDR1 is MNHEY and CDR2 is SVGAGI. CDR3 in DNA: TGTGCCAGCAGTTACGCCCTAGGGAGTAGCACAGATACGCAGTATTTT. The encoded protein is CASSYALGSSTDTQYF.

For the CDR3, the DNA is TGTGCCAGCAGTGAACAGGGAGGAAATTCTGGAAACACCATATATTTT. Its translation: CASSEQGGNSGNTIYF. The chain recombines TRBV2 with TRBJ1-3; weak D call: TRBD1 (5 bases). V lost 2 bases and J lost 1, with 12 bases in between. The CDR3 spans 16 residues. Looked up from germline, CDR1 is SNHLY and CDR2 is FYNNEI.

The chain carries TRBV28 and TRBJ1-1, with a weak D call TRBD1 (6 bases). The CDR3 has 12 residues. CDR1 and CDR2 (germline): MDHEN, SYDVKM. V gave up 6 bases and J gave up 8 bases, with 13 bases separating them. For the CDR3, the DNA is TGTGCCAGCAGACCCGGGACATACGAAGCTTTCTTT. Translating gives CASRPGTYEAFF.

The gene calls are TRBV21-1 and TRBJ2-5; the D call in the table, TRBD1, was not verified against the DNA. TRBV21-1 is given as a pseudogene. The length of the CDR3 is 14 residues. DNA for the CDR3: TGTGCCAGCAGCAAGTCAGGGGGCAGGGAGACCCAGTACTTC. Translation: CASSKSGGRETQYF.

The chain is built from TRBV29-1 and TRBJ1-1; D unclear. Trimming stripped 1 base from V and 5 bases from J, with 8 bases between. The V gene's germline CDR1 is SQVTM and CDR2 ANQGSEA. This CDR3 region has 12 residues. The CDR3 nucleotides are TGCAGCGTTGAAGGAGATGAGACTGAAGCTTTCTTT. Protein: CSVEGDETEAFF.

This clone was detected only a few times. The gene calls are TRBV7-3 and TRBJ2-3; weak D call: TRBD2 (6 bases). Between the trimmed V and J ends, which lost 5 bases and 6 bases, there was a span of 9 bases. Germline V gene lookup returns CDR1 SGHTA and CDR2 FQGTGA. This CDR3 has 12 amino acids. CDR3 sequence (DNA): TGTGCCAGCAGCCCCAGCGGGGATACGCAGTATTTT. It yields the protein CASSPSGDTQYF.

This clone occurred a few times. The chain couples TRBV4-1 to TRBJ1-4; D remains unclear. V lost 0 bases, J lost 4 bases, and 6 bases lay in between. The CDR3 consists of 14 residues. The germline V gene encodes CDR1 MGHRA and CDR2 YSYEKL. The CDR3 here is CASSQDEINEKLFF. The CDR3 DNA sequence: TGCGCCAGCAGCCAAGATGAGATTAATGAAAAACTGTTTTTT.

This chain joins TRBV29-1 and TRBJ1-1, with TRBD1 identical over 11 bases. The CDR3 sequence is 17 residues long. From germline, CDR1 is SQVTM and CDR2 ANQGSEA. J was trimmed by 1 base and V by 3 bases; bases with no gene match: 10. CDR3 in amino acids: CSVDMGKGQGANTEAFF. CDR3 in DNA: TGCAGCGTTGATATGGGTAAAGGACAGGGGGCGAACACTGAAGCTTTCTTT.

Only a few counts were recorded for this clone. The chain joins TRBV7-9 to TRBJ1-1; TRBD1 agrees at 8 bases. The CDR3 length is 14 residues. Germline values: CDR1 SEHNR, CDR2 FQNEAQ (reference sequence). Germline trimming cut 5 bases from V and 10 bases from J; bases unmatched to any gene: 12. CDR3 in DNA: TGTGCCAGCAGCCGTCCCGGGACAGGCCGGGGAGCTTTCTTT. Protein sequence: CASSRPGTGRGAFF.

V and J are TRBV5-1 and TRBJ1-2; weak D call: TRBD1 (5 bases). The V gene lost 5 bases and the J gene lost 6 bases, with 17 bases spanning the gap. The CDR3 is 14 amino acids. The germline gives CDR1 SGHRS, CDR2 YFSETQ. CDR3 residues: CASSPRQRHDGYTF. CDR3 sequence (DNA): TGCGCCAGCAGTCCCCGACAGAGGCACGATGGCTACACCTTC.

This CDR3 is CASSLPGGLAEAFF. DNA of the CDR3: TGTGCCAGTAGTTTACCGGGGGGGCTGGCTGAAGCTTTCTTT. The V call is TRBV19, the J call TRBJ1-1, with TRBD1 as a possible D gene (6 bases). The length of the CDR3 is 14 residues. V was clipped by 5 bases and J by 6 bases, with 16 bases between them. The germline CDR1 and CDR2 sequences are LNHDA and SQIVND (reference sequence).

V gene TRBV6-1 combines with J gene TRBJ1-2; TRBD1 agrees at 7 bases. The V gene's germline CDR1 is MNHNS and CDR2 SASEGT. The length of the CDR3 is 13 residues. The V segment lost 6 bases and the J segment 7 bases; nucleotides outside the gene matches: 8. This chain's CDR3 is CASSETGTGGYTF. CDR3 DNA sequence: TGTGCCAGCAGCGAGACAGGGACTGGTGGCTACACCTTC.

The gene calls are TRBV4-1 and TRBJ2-7, with TRBD1 matching over 12 bases. V gave up 4 bases and J gave up 7 bases; unmatched junction bases: 8. Germline CDR1 is MGHRA and CDR2 is YSYEKL. The CDR3 has 15 residues. The CDR3 region has the DNA TGCGCCAGCAGCCTATCGGGACAGGGGGCGAGGGAGCAGTACTTC. It is translated as CASSLSGQGAREQYF.

This clone was observed a handful of times. The rearrangement links TRBV5-6 to TRBJ2-7, with a possible D match to TRBD1 (6 bases). The CDR3 totals 15 residues. Germline lookup yields CDR1 SGHDT and CDR2 YYEEEE. The V end lost 4 bases, the J end lost 0 bases, and 14 bases lay between the germline ends. Here the CDR3 reads CASSQRRDISYEQYF. The DNA of the CDR3 is TGTGCCAGCAGCCAGCGACGGGACATCTCCTACGAGCAGTACTTC.

The CDR3 DNA reads TGCGCCAGCAGCCTGACAGGGGGCTCGGGAACTAATGAAAAACTGTTTTTT. As protein: CASSLTGGSGTNEKLFF. V gene TRBV5-1 combines with J gene TRBJ1-4; the match to TRBD1 covers 10 bases. Germline-derived CDR1 and CDR2 are SGHRS and YFSETQ. Unmatched junction bases numbered 7, after V lost 4 bases and J lost 1 base. This CDR3 is 17 amino acids long.

The CDR3 reads CASRQGVGGNQPQHF. The CDR3 DNA follows: TGTGCCAGCAGGCAAGGGGTTGGGGGCAATCAGCCCCAGCATTTT. The rearrangement joins TRBV27 to TRBJ1-5, with a tentative D call TRBD1 (5 bases). The CDR3 loop spans 15 amino acids. V lost 6 bases and J 2 bases, leaving 14 bases between the germline ends. CDR1 is MNHEY, CDR2 SMNVEV, per germline (reference sequence).

The chain carries TRBV5-1 and TRBJ2-2; TRBD1 might be the D (6 bases). The CDR3 sequence is 14 residues long. Germline CDR1 SGHRS, CDR2 YFSETQ. V was pared by 2 bases and J by 5 bases, with 10 bases between. The CDR3 loop reads CASSLQGGTGELFF. In nucleotides, the CDR3 is TGCGCCAGCAGCTTACAGGGCGGAACCGGGGAGCTGTTTTTT.

Turning to this clone: The identical CDR3 is also encoded by other nucleotide sequences in the sample. The chain employs TRBV18 and TRBJ2-7; 8 bases align to TRBD1. Germline V CDR1 and CDR2: KGHSH, LQKENI. Trimming removed 3 bases from V and 2 bases from J; junction bases left unmatched: 3. The CDR3 is 14 amino acids. The chain's CDR3 is CASSPTGVPYEQYF. CDR3 coding DNA: TGTGCCAGCTCACCGACAGGGGTCCCCTACGAGCAGTACTTC.